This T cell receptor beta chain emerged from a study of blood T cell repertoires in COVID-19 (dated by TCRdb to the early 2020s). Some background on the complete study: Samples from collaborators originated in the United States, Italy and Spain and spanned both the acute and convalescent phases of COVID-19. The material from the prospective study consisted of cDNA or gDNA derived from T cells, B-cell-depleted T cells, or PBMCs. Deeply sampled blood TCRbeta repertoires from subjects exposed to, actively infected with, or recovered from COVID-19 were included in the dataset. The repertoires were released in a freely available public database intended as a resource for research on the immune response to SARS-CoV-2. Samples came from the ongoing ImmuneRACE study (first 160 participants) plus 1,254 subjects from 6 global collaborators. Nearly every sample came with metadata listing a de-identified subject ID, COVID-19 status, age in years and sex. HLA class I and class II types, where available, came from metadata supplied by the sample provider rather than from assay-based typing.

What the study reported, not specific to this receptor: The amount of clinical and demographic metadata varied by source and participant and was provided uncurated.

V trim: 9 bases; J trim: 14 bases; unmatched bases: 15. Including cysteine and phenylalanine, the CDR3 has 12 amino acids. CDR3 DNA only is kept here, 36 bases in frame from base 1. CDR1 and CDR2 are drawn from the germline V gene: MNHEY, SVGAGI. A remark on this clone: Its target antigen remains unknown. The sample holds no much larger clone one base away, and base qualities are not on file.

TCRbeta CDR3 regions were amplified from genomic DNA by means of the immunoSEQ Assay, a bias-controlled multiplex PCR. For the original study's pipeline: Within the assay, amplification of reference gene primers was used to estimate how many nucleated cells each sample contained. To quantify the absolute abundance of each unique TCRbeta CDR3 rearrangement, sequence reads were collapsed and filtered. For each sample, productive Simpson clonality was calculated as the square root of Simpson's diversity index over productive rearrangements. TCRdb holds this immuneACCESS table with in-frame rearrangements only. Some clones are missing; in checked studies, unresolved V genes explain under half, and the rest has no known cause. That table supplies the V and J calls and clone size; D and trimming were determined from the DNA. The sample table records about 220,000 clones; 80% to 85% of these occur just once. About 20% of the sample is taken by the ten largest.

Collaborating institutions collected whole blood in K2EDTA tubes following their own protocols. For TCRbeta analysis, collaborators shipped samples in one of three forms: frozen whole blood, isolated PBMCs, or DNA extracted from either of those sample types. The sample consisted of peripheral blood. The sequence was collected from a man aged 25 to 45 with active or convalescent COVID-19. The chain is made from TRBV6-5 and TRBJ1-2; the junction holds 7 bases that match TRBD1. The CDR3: CASRGDSLGKTF. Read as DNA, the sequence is TGTGCCAGTAGGGGGGACAGCCTGGGCAAAACCTTC.